This T cell receptor (beta chain) was profiled in a study of beta chain features in type 1 diabetes. In the case of this clone: What it recognizes is unknown. At one end, the junction sequence differs from germline, possibly due to a read error.

Sequenced material consisted of expressed TCRB transcripts (all of the isolated RNA was reverse transcribed). Repertoires were generated with immunoSEQ multiplex PCR, while TCRdb's copy carries only in-frame clones and drops some. The sample gives approximately 170,000 clones, approximately 8.4% of which show up once; around 0.5% is in the top ten. This CDR3 region has 17 residues. Germline loops: CDR1 SGHNT, CDR2 YYREEE (reference sequence). It was via CD45RO/CCR7/CD25/CD127/CD95/CD27 that CD4+ naive, central memory, regulatory and stem cell-like memory cells were sorted. Findings and limits, study-wide: There was a moderate but significant shortening of TCRB CDR3s in all four CD4+ subsets of Type 1 diabetes patients. Lower insertion and higher deletion counts appeared at VDJ junctions in type 1 diabetes patients.

Material for sequencing was central memory CD4+ T cells from blood. This receptor was taken from a man aged 18-30 years with type 1 diabetes. The chain has TRBV5-4 and TRBJ2-2, with TRBD1 as a possible D gene (5 bases). CDR3 amino acids: CASSQQQASANTGELFF. For the CDR3, the DNA is TGCGCCAGCAGCCAACAACAGGCCTCCGCGAACACCGGGGAGCTGTTTTTT. Combining the CDR3 with reference TRBV5-4 and TRBJ2-2 gives the whole variable domain ETGVTQSPTHLIKTRGQQVTLRCSSQSGHNTVSWYQQALGQGPQFIFQYYREEENGRGNFPPRFSGLQFPNYSSELNVNALELDDSALYLCASSQQQASANTGELFFGEGSRLTVL.